The 8 T cell receptor beta chains listed next were all sequenced from one sample in a study of cytomegalovirus exposure and HLA in healthy donors. Primers for the PCR totalled 60 Vbeta and 13 Jbeta. The protocol was immunoSEQ multiplex PCR, while the TCRdb copy is restricted to in-frame clones and leaves out a portion. The sample has approximately 110,000 clones. Sequencing was carried out using PBMCs. Receptors were obtained from a man aged 30 to 39 in good health and CMV-seronegative.

The chain's CDR3 is CASKKDRAEKLFF. As DNA, the CDR3 is TGTGCCAGCAAGAAGGACAGGGCCGAAAAACTGTTTTTT. This chain uses TRBV2 with TRBJ1-4, with 8 positions matching TRBD1. Germline values: CDR1 SNHLY, CDR2 FYNNEI. The CDR3 length is 13 residues. The V segment lost 7 bases and the J segment 8 bases; nucleotides outside the gene matches: 6.

V is TRBV9 and J is TRBJ2-1; 10 positions match TRBD1. The V segment lost 4 bases and the J segment 8 bases; nucleotides outside the gene matches: 9. CDR3 length: 15 residues. Germline CDR1 and CDR2: SGDLS and YYNGEE. CDR3 in amino acids: CASSLRQGADDEQFF. The CDR3 DNA is TGTGCCAGCAGCCTTCGACAGGGGGCTGACGATGAGCAGTTCTTC.

The V and J genes are TRBV7-2 and TRBJ2-7; possible D gene TRBD1, 6 bases. Trimming cost V 3 bases and J 0 bases, with 12 bases left between them. Germline CDR1 is SGHTA and CDR2 is FQGNSA. The CDR3 has 15 amino acids. CDR3 DNA sequence: TGTGCCAGCAGCTTCAGGGGCCCAAGCTCCTACGAGCAGTACTTC. Its protein product is CASSFRGPSSYEQYF.

The V gene is TRBV30, the J gene TRBJ1-4, with D perhaps matching TRBD1 (6 bases). Trimming removed 0 bases at V and 5 bases at J, with 13 bases between. This CDR3 has 15 residues. Germline V gene data show CDR1 as GTSNPN and CDR2 as SVGIG (reference sequence). CDR3 sequence: CAWSVQQGLNEKLFF. CDR3 bases: TGTGCCTGGAGTGTACAACAGGGACTAAATGAAAAACTGTTTTTT.

The rearrangement joins TRBV15 to TRBJ2-3; possible D gene TRBD1, 6 bases. Trimming took 0 bases from V and 2 from J, leaving 15 bases between them. CDR1 is LNHNV and CDR2 is YYDKDF in the germline V gene (reference sequence). The CDR3 is 17 residues long. The CDR3 reads CATSRDLGDIPTDTQYF. The CDR3 DNA follows: TGTGCCACCAGCAGAGATTTGGGGGACATCCCCACAGATACGCAGTATTTT. The variable domain in full, with the rest retrieved from reference TRBV15 and TRBJ2-3, is DAMVIQNPRYQVTQFGKPVTLSCSQTLNHNVMYWYQQKSSQAPKLLFHYYDKDFNNEADTPDNFQSRRPNTSFCFLDIRSPGLGDTAMYLCATSRDLGDIPTDTQYFGPGTRLTVL.

V and J are TRBV25-1 and TRBJ2-2, with 7 bases fitting TRBD1. There are 14 residues in the CDR3. Germline CDR1 MGHDK, CDR2 SYGVNS. V lost 4 bases and J lost 7; bases outside the gene matches: 6. DNA for the CDR3: TGTGCCAGCAGTGCAACAGGGGTCGGCGGGGAGCTGTTTTTT. Its protein product is CASSATGVGGELFF.

The chain employs TRBV18 and TRBJ2-7, with TRBD1 matching 11 bases. The CDR3 is made up of 15 amino acids. CDR1 is KGHSH and CDR2 is LQKENI in the germline V gene. J lost 3 bases, V lost 3 bases, and 4 bases had no gene match. This CDR3 is CASSPSGTGGYEQYF. The CDR3 bases are TGTGCCAGCTCACCGAGCGGGACAGGGGGCTACGAGCAGTACTTC.

This rearrangement joins TRBV2 to TRBJ2-5; 8 nucleotides align to TRBD2. V shed 7 bases, J shed 1 base, and the junction held 8 bases outside the gene matches. The CDR3 extends over 15 amino acids. Germline CDR1 reads SNHLY; CDR2 reads FYNNEI. CDR3 sequence: CASKIIGGAQETQYF. The CDR3 DNA is TGTGCCAGCAAAATAATCGGGGGGGCCCAAGAGACCCAGTACTTC.